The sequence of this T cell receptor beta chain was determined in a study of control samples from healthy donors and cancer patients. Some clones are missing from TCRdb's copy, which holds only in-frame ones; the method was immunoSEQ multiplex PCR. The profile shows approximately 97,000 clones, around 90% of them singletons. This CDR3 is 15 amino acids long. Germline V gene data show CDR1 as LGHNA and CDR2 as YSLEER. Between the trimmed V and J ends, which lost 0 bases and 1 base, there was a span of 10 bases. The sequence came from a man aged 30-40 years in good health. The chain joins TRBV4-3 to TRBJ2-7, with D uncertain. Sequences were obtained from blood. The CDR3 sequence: CASSQEDGGSYEQYF. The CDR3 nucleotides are TGCGCCAGCAGCCAAGAGGACGGTGGGTCCTACGAGCAGTACTTC.